This note documents a single T cell receptor beta chain sequence. A much larger clone differs from this one at a single base, so this may be a read error. For blood RNA, unsorted whole blood served as the source, and germline DNA was extracted too. This sample was included in a study of tumor-infiltrating lymphocytes in primary liver carcinoma. Researchers generated TCR beta cDNA from approximately 450 ng of total RNA, relying on a constant-region primer. Employing slightly modified ARM-PCR, three nested multiplex PCR rounds were run, and these gave rise to the TCR beta libraries. The first two PCR rounds used TRBV1-TRBV30 forward primers with a C-beta reverse primer, about 10 cycles each. TCRdb reanalysed the multiplex PCR reads using MiXCR and keeps one entry per CDR3 protein. The sample contains about 320,000 distinct CDR3 sequences, roughly 60% of which appear only once. Germline V gene data show CDR1 as MNHEY and CDR2 as SVGEGT. Trimming pared 3 bases from V and 2 bases from J, leaving 10 bases between. CDR3 length: 14 amino acids.

The rearrangement uses TRBV6-2 or TRBV6-3 and TRBJ1-2; D is unclear. The specimen was peripheral blood. This TCR derives from a man aged 35 to 55 with primary liver carcinoma and hepatitis B virus infection. In DNA, the CDR3 is TGTGCCAGCAGTTATAGGATGTCAAACTATGGCTACACCTTC. Translation gives CASSYRMSNYGYTF.